This TCR beta chain was profiled in a study of cytomegalovirus exposure and HLA in healthy donors. Across the whole study: Inside one of the first data releases sat 75 million to 100 million unique TCRs taken from HLA-typed donors. The study's findings and limits: For presence/absence analyses, sequencing depth was assumed to be roughly uniform across donors.

The PCR employed 60 Vbeta primers together with 13 Jbeta primers. Data came from immunoSEQ multiplex PCR; TCRdb stores just in-frame clones and leaves some out. The table lists roughly 170,000 clones, less than 85% of them singletons. Germline lookup yields CDR1 SGDLS and CDR2 YYNGEE. Between the trimmed V and J ends, which lost 0 bases and 4 bases, there was a span of 10 bases. The CDR3 is made up of 14 amino acids. On this clone itself: What it recognizes is unknown.

This clonotype was sampled from a man aged 18 to 29 in good health and CMV-seronegative. The V and J genes are TRBV9 and TRBJ1-2; D not resolved. The sequencing input was PBMCs. CDR3 sequence: CASSVDTTAYGYTF. In DNA form, the CDR3 reads TGTGCCAGCAGCGTAGACACAACCGCCTATGGCTACACCTTC. The full variable domain, in which reference TRBV9 and TRBJ1-2 provide the parts outside the CDR3, is DSGVTQTPKHLITATGQRVTLRCSPRSGDLSVYWYQQSLDQGLQFLIQYYNGEERAKGNILERFSAQQFPDLHSELNLSSLELGDSALYFCASSVDTTAYGYTFGSGTRLTVV.